Listed below are T cell receptor beta chains from one sample, sequenced in a study of identifying expanded T cells in peripheral blood. Measured with immunoSEQ multiplex PCR; TCRdb has only the in-frame clones, and not every one. The table lists around 130,000 clones, about 86% of them singletons. Sample: blood. Source of these receptors: a person aged 18 to 75 in good health. Both conserved end residues are part of each CDR3. A D gene is named only where the DNA matches it firmly. Some rows mark clone size as missing; the rest say once, few, many or name a class of expanded clone.

TRBJ1-2 . TRBV6-6 . CASQDDSNYGYTF TGTGCCAGCCAGGATGACAGTAACTATGGCTACACCTTC
TRBJ1-6 . TRBV2 TRBD1 CASRPGQGITLHF TGTGCCAGCAGGCCTGGACAGGGGATCACCCTCCACTTT
TRBJ2-7 . TRBV2 . CASSGAPPGRRAGEQYF TGTGCCAGCAGTGGAGCCCCCCCTGGACGCCGAGCCGGCGAGCAGTACTTC
TRBJ1-4 . TRBV19 TRBD1 CASSDSRGQGNEKLFF TGTGCCAGTAGTGATTCGAGGGGACAGGGAAATGAAAAACTGTTTTTT
TRBJ2-3 once TRBV5-1 . CASSLQGTPEDTQYF TGCGCCAGCAGCTTGCAAGGGACACCTGAAGATACGCAGTATTTT
TRBJ2-1 . TRBV19 . CASKDRIGEQFF TGTGCCAGCAAAGATAGGATTGGGGAGCAGTTCTTC
TRBJ1-2 . TRBV18 TRBD1 CASSPGQGDYGYTF TGTGCCAGCTCACCAGGACAGGGGGACTATGGCTACACCTTC
TRBJ2-5 . TRBV18 TRBD1 CASSPSDRGQETQYF TGTGCCAGCTCACCATCGGACAGGGGGCAAGAGACCCAGTACTTC
TRBJ2-2 . TRBV12-5 TRBD2 CASGLERTSGTSGELFF TGTGCTAGTGGTTTGGAACGTACTAGCGGTACGTCCGGGGAGCTGTTTTTT
TRBJ1-5 . TRBV5-1 . CASSLGVASNQPQHF TGCGCCAGCAGCTTAGGGGTTGCTAGCAATCAGCCCCAGCATTTT
TRBJ2-3 . TRBV5-1 . CASSLQGTDTQYF TGCGCCAGCAGCTTGCAAGGCACAGATACGCAGTATTTT
TRBJ2-7 . TRBV7-9 TRBD2 CASSGGGGIYEQYF TGTGCCAGCAGCGGTGGGGGAGGGATCTACGAGCAGTACTTC
TRBJ1-4 . TRBV7-6 TRBD1 CASSLDSGQANEKLFF TGTGCCAGCAGCTTAGACTCCGGACAGGCTAATGAAAAACTGTTTTTT
TRBJ2-5 . TRBV6-1 . CASSAMGETQYF TGTGCCAGCAGTGCTATGGGGGAGACCCAGTACTTC
TRBJ2-7 . TRBV28 . CASSLGAAGARLYEQYF TGTGCCAGCAGTTTAGGGGCGGCGGGGGCCCGGCTCTACGAGCAGTACTTC
TRBJ1-5 . TRBV28 . CASSLAGIYSNQPQHF TGTGCCAGCAGTTTAGCAGGAATCTATAGCAATCAGCCCCAGCATTTT
TRBJ2-5 few TRBV7-9 TRBD2 CASSLDGGAGVRSETQYF TGTGCCAGCAGCTTAGATGGGGGTGCGGGAGTAAGATCAGAGACCCAGTACTTC
TRBJ1-2 . TRBV4-3 . CASSQERTAWGYTF TGCGCCAGCAGCCAAGAAAGGACAGCCTGGGGCTACACCTTC
TRBJ2-1 . TRBV15 TRBD2 CATSRVLSGIYNEQFF TGTGCCACCAGCAGAGTCCTTAGCGGGATTTACAATGAGCAGTTCTTC
TRBJ1-1 . TRBV7-2 TRBD1 CASSTQGTLNTEAFF TGTGCCAGCAGCACACAGGGGACCTTGAACACTGAAGCTTTCTTT
TRBJ2-1 . TRBV5-4 TRBD2 CASSLAGAGARDEQFF TGTGCCAGCAGCCTCGCCGGGGCGGGAGCACGCGATGAGCAGTTCTTC
TRBJ1-1 . TRBV14 . CASSQQGRTEAFF TGTGCCAGCAGCCAACAGGGAAGAACTGAAGCTTTCTTT
TRBJ2-1 . TRBV29-1 . CSVVERTSNNEQFF TGCAGCGTTGTGGAGAGGACATCCAACAATGAGCAGTTCTTC
TRBJ2-1 . TRBV7-2 TRBD2 CASSLSGGAGYEQFF TGTGCCAGCAGTCTTTCGGGGGGGGCTGGTTATGAGCAGTTCTTC
TRBJ2-7 . TRBV27 TRBD1 CASSYSGGYEQYF TGTGCCAGCAGTTATTCAGGGGGCTACGAGCAGTACTTC
TRBJ2-6 . TRBV5-8 . CASSPQGGSGANVLTF TGTGCCAGCAGCCCCCAGGGGGGATCTGGGGCCAACGTCCTGACTTTC
TRBJ2-5 . TRBV7-2 . CASSPLVPQETQYF TGTGCCAGCAGCCCCCTTGTACCTCAAGAGACCCAGTACTTC
TRBJ1-1 . TRBV6-5 . CASSSGVGNTEAFF TGTGCCAGCAGTTCCGGGGTGGGGAACACTGAAGCTTTCTTT
TRBJ2-5 . TRBV28 TRBD2 CASSSLAGGLETQYF TGTGCCAGCAGTTCCCTAGCGGGAGGACTAGAGACCCAGTACTTC
TRBJ1-6 . TRBV30 . CAWSITGWNSPLHF TGTGCCTGGAGTATTACAGGGTGGAATTCACCCCTCCACTTT
TRBJ2-1 . TRBV7-3 . CASSLASTSSYNEQFF TGTGCCAGCAGCCTTGCTAGCACGAGCTCCTACAATGAGCAGTTCTTC
TRBJ1-2 . TRBV7-9 . CASSSTSGYGYTF TGTGCCAGCAGCTCCACGAGTGGCTATGGCTACACCTTC
TRBJ2-7 . TRBV29-1 . CSAWTVIGEQYF TGCAGCGCATGGACCGTGATCGGCGAGCAGTACTTC
TRBJ1-5 . TRBV5-5 . CASSFGGVDQPQHF TGTGCCAGCAGCTTCGGAGGGGTGGATCAGCCCCAGCATTTT
TRBJ1-2 . TRBV5-8 TRBD1 CASSNRGQGPGYGYTF TGTGCCAGCAGTAACCGTGGACAGGGGCCAGGCTATGGCTACACCTTC
TRBJ1-1 . TRBV7-2 . CASSLGAGNTEAFF TGTGCCAGCAGCTTAGGGGCAGGAAACACTGAAGCTTTCTTT
TRBJ1-1 many TRBV5-1 . CASGDFLNTEAFF TGCGCCAGCGGGGACTTCCTGAACACTGAAGCTTTCTTT
TRBJ1-3 . TRBV11-2 . CASAEQGSLGNTIYF TGTGCCAGCGCCGAACAGGGAAGTTTAGGAAACACCATATATTTT
TRBJ1-4 . TRBV18 . CASSKTERNEKLFF TGTGCCAGCTCGAAGACAGAAAGAAATGAAAAACTGTTTTTT
TRBJ2-7 . TRBV19 TRBD2 CASSKTSGRYEQYF TGTGCCAGTAGTAAAACTAGCGGGAGATACGAGCAGTACTTC
TRBJ2-3 . TRBV2 TRBD1 CASRADRVRTDTQYF TGTGCCAGCAGGGCAGACAGGGTTCGCACAGATACGCAGTATTTT
TRBJ1-1 . TRBV27 TRBD1 CASSWVRGQPNTEAFF TGTGCCAGCAGTTGGGTAAGGGGACAGCCGAACACTGAAGCTTTCTTT
TRBJ2-3 . TRBV7-6 . CASSPWGADTQYF TGTGCCAGCAGCCCCTGGGGGGCAGATACGCAGTATTTT
TRBJ1-4 . TRBV6-5 TRBD1 CASCLGGQTHEKLFF TGTGCCAGCTGTTTGGGGGGACAGACGCATGAAAAACTGTTTTTT
TRBJ2-5 . TRBV7-8 TRBD2 CASSLDSRASGSFRTQYF TGTGCCAGCAGCTTAGATAGTAGGGCTAGCGGAAGCTTCAGGACCCAGTACTTC
TRBJ2-1 . TRBV29-1 TRBD2 CSGCEGLAGNEQFF TGCAGCGGTTGTGAAGGGCTAGCGGGGAATGAGCAGTTCTTC
TRBJ2-1 . TRBV2 . CASRPGEDYNEQFF TGTGCCAGCAGGCCAGGGGAGGACTACAATGAGCAGTTCTTC
TRBJ1-3 . TRBV4-1 . CASSHPVGTGNTIYF TGCGCCAGCAGCCACCCAGTAGGGACTGGAAACACCATATATTTT
TRBJ1-5 . TRBV14 . CASAAGLEQPQHF TGTGCTTCGGCGGCAGGGCTTGAACAGCCCCAGCATTTT
TRBJ1-1 . TRBV7-3 . CASSLGYSDTEAFF TGTGCCAGCAGCTTAGGGTACAGCGACACTGAAGCTTTCTTT
TRBJ1-5 . TRBV7-8 . CASSLFFGRWDSNQPQHF TGTGCCAGCAGCTTATTTTTTGGTAGGTGGGATAGCAATCAGCCCCAGCATTTT
TRBJ2-1 once TRBV7-9 TRBD2 CASSRTSGNEQFF TGTGCCAGCAGCCGGACTAGCGGCAATGAGCAGTTCTTC
TRBJ1-2 . TRBV7-9 TRBD1 CASSLGGDRTFYGYTF TGTGCCAGCAGCTTAGGGGGGGACAGAACCTTCTATGGCTACACCTTC
TRBJ2-3 . TRBV5-4 TRBD2 CASSSPTSGGQDTQYF TGTGCCAGCAGCTCCCCGACTAGCGGGGGACAAGATACGCAGTATTTT
TRBJ1-4 . TRBV5-4 . CASSLGSGSDEKLFF TGTGCCAGCAGCTTGGGGTCAGGTTCAGATGAAAAACTGTTTTTT